This T cell receptor beta chain was retrieved from a study of cytomegalovirus exposure and HLA in healthy donors. Across the study: The approximately 130 validation repertoires matched the approximately 700 first-cohort repertoires in platform, a later analysis reported.

Concerning this clone: Its antigen is as yet unknown.

Assay used: immunoSEQ multiplex PCR; TCRdb lists only in-frame clones, some missing. The profile shows fewer than 75,000 clones, about 93% of them singletons. Study observations and caveats: As confirmed in vitro, three CMV-associated chains were specific for CMV antigens.

This CDR3 spans 17 amino acids. Trimming took 3 bases from V and 7 from J; bases not matched to a gene: 15. Germline CDR1 SGHDN, CDR2 FVKESK. The sequenced sample was PBMCs. This chain joins TRBV14 and TRBJ2-1; the match to TRBD2 covers 7 bases. This TCR was recovered from a woman aged 18 to 35 in good health and CMV-seropositive. CDR3 amino acids: CASSQAPGTPGGNEQFF. The CDR3 DNA follows: TGTGCCAGCAGCCAGGCCCCCGGGACGCCCGGGGGGAATGAGCAGTTCTTC.